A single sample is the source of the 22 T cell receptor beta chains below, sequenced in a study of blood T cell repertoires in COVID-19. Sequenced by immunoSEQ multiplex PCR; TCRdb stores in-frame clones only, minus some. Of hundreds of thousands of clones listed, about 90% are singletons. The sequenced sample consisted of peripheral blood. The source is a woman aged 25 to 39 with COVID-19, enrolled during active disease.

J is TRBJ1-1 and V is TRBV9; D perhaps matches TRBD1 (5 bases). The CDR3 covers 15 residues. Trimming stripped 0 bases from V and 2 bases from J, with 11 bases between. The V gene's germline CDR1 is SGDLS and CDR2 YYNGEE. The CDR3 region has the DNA TGTGCCAGCAGCGTAGATCCAGGGCCCAACACTGAAGCTTTCTTT. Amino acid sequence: CASSVDPGPNTEAFF. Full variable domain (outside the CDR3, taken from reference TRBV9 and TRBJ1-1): DSGVTQTPKHLITATGQRVTLRCSPRSGDLSVYWYQQSLDQGLQFLIQYYNGEERAKGNILERFSAQQFPDLHSELNLSSLELGDSALYFCASSVDPGPNTEAFFGQGTRLTVV.

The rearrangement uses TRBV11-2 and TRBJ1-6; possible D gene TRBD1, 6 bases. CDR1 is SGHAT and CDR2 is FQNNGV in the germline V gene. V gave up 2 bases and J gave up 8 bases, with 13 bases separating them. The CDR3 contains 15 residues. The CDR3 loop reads CASSLSGQLHSPLHF. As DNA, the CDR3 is TGTGCCAGCAGCTTAAGTGGACAGCTACATTCACCCCTCCACTTT. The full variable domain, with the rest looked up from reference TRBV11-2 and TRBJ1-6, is EAGVAQSPRYKIIEKRQSVAFWCNPISGHATLYWYQQILGQGPKLLIQFQNNGVVDDSQLPKDRFSAERLKGVDSTLKIQPAKLEDSAVYLCASSLSGQLHSPLHFGNGTRLTVT.

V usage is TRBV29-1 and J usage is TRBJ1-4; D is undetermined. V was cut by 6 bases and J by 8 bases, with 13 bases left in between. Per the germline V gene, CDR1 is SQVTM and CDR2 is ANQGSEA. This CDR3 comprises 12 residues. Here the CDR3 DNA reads TGCAGCGTCTCAGTTGGAGGGGAAAAACTGTTTTTT. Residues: CSVSVGGEKLFF.

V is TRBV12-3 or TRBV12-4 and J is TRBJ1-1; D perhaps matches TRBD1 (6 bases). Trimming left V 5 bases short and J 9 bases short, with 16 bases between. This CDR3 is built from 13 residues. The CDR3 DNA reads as TGTGCCAGCAGTGTCGACAGGTTCGCGAAAGCTTTCTTT. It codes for CASSVDRFAKAFF.

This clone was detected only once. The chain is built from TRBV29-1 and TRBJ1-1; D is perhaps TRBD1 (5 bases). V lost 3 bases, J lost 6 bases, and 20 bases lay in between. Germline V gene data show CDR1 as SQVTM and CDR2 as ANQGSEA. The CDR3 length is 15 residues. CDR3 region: CSVDPSPGWGSEAFF. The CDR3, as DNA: TGCAGCGTTGACCCCTCGCCAGGGTGGGGATCTGAAGCTTTCTTT.

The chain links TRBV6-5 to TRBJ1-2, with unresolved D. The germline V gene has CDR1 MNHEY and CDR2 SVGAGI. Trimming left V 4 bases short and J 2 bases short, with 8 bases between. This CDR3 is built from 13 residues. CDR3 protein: CASSLDWNYGYTF. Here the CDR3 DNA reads TGTGCCAGCAGTTTAGACTGGAACTATGGCTACACCTTC.

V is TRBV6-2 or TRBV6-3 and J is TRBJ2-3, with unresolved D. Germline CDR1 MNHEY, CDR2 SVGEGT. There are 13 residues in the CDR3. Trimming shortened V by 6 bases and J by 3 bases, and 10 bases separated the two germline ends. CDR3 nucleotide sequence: TGTGCCAGCAGCCCCTCGGGTACAGATACGCAGTATTTT. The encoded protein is CASSPSGTDTQYF.

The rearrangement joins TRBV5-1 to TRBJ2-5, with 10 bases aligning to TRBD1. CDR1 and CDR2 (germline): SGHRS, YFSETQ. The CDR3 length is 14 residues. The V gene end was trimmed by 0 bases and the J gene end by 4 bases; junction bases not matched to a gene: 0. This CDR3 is CASSLGTGGETQYF. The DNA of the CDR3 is TGCGCCAGCAGCTTGGGGACAGGGGGAGAGACCCAGTACTTC.

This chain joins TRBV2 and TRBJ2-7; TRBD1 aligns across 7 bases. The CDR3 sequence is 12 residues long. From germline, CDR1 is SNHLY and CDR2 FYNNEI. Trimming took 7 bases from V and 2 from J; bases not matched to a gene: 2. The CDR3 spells CASTGQTYEQYV. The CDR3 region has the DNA TGTGCCAGCACGGGACAGACCTACGAGCAGTACGTC.

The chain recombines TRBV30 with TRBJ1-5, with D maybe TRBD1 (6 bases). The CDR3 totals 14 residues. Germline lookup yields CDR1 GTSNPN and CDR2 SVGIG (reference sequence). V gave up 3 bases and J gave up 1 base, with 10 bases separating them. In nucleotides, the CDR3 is TGTGCCTGGAGCCAGGGGATAAGCAATCAGCCCCAGCATTTT. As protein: CAWSQGISNQPQHF.

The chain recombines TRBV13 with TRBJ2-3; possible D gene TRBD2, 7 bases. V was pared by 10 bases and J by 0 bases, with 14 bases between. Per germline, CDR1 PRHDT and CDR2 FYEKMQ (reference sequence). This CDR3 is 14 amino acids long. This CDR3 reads CATGRTASTDTQYF. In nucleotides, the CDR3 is TGTGCCACCGGGAGGACAGCTAGCACAGATACGCAGTATTTT.

Written as DNA, the CDR3 is TGTGCCAGCAGTCCCTTTAATGAGCAGTTCTTC. Protein product: CASSPFNEQFF. The chain combines TRBV12-3 or TRBV12-4 with TRBJ2-1; D is uncertain. The V gene lost 5 bases and the J gene lost 7 bases, with 6 bases spanning the gap. CDR3 length equals 11 residues.

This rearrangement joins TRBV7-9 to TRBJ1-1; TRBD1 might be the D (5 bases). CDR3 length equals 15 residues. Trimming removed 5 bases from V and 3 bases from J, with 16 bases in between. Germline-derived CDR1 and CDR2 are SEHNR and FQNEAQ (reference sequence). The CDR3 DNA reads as TGTGCCAGCAGCCGCCTCCAGGGTGTGGACACTGAAGCTTTCTTT. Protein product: CASSRLQGVDTEAFF.

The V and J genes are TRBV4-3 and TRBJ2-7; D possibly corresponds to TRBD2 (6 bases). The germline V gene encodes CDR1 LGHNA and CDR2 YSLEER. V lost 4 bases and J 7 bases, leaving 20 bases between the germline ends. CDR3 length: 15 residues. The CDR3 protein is CASSRSGTSRREQYF. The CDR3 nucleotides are TGCGCCAGCAGCCGGTCCGGGACTTCCCGTCGGGAGCAGTACTTC.

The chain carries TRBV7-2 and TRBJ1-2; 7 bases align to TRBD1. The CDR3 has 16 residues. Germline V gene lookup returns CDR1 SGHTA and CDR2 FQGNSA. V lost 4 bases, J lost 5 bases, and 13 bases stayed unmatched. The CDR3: CASSSKGAGNFYGYTF. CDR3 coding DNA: TGTGCCAGCAGCTCTAAGGGGGCAGGAAACTTTTATGGCTACACCTTC.

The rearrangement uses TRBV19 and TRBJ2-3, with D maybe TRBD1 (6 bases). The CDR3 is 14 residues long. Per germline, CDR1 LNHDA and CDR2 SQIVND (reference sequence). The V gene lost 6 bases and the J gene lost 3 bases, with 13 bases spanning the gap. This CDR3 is CASRPRTATDTQYF. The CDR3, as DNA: TGTGCCAGTAGGCCCAGGACAGCTACAGATACGCAGTATTTT.

The CDR3 sequence is CASSQEYSNYGYTF. CDR3 DNA sequence: TGCGCCAGCAGCCAAGAGTATAGTAACTATGGCTACACCTTC. The genes are TRBV4-3 and TRBJ1-2, with unresolved D. V lost 0 bases, J lost 1 base, and 6 bases lay in between. The germline CDR1 and CDR2 sequences are LGHNA and YSLEER. The CDR3 length is 14 residues.

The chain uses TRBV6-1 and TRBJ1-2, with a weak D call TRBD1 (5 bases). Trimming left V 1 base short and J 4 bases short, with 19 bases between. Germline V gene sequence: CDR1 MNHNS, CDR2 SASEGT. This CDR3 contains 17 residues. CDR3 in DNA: TGTGCCAGCAGTGAAGAAGGGGTATTTGTTCGGGTCTATGGCTACACCTTC. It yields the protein CASSEEGVFVRVYGYTF.

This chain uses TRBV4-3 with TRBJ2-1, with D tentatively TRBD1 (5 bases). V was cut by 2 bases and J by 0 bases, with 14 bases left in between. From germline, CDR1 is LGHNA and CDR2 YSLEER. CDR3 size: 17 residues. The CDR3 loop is CASSQSVQGISYNEQFF. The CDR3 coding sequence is TGCGCCAGCAGCCAATCGGTCCAGGGTATCTCCTACAATGAGCAGTTCTTC.

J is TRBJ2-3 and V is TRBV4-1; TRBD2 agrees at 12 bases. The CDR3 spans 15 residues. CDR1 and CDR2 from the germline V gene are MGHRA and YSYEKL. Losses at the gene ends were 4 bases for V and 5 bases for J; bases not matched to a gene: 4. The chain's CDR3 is CASSRLLAGGDTQYF. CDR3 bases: TGCGCCAGCAGCCGCCTACTAGCGGGGGGAGATACGCAGTATTTT.

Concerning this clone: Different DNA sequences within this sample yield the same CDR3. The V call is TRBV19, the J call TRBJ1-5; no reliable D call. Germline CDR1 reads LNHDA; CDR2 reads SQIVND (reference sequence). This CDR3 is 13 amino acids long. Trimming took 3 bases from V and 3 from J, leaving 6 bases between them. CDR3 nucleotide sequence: TGTGCCAGTAGTATTGGGCCCAATCAGCCCCAGCATTTT. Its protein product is CASSIGPNQPQHF.

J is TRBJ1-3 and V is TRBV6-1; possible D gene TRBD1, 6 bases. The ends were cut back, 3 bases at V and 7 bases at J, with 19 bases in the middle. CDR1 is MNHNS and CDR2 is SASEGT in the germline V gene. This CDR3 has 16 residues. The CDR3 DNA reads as TGTGCCAGCAGTGAGTCCGGAACAGGGTTGAGGAACACCATATATTTT. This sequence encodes CASSESGTGLRNTIYF.